This entry lists 5 T cell receptor beta chains sequenced from one sample in a study of control samples from healthy donors and cancer patients. The repertoire was sequenced with immunoSEQ multiplex PCR; TCRdb's copy has only in-frame clones and lacks some. The table includes over 75,000 clones, 70% to 90% detected once. Specimen: blood. The receptors originated from a man under 40 in good health.

The V gene is TRBV6-6, the J gene TRBJ1-2, with 8 bases aligning to TRBD1. Trimming removed 7 bases from V and 7 bases from J; junction bases left unmatched: 11. Germline values: CDR1 MNHNY, CDR2 SVGAGI (reference sequence). This CDR3 has 14 amino acids. The CDR3: CASTSLQGGGGYTF. CDR3 coding DNA: TGTGCCAGCACCTCTCTACAGGGGGGAGGTGGCTACACCTTC.

This chain joins TRBV7-9 and TRBJ1-3, with D tentatively TRBD1 (6 bases). Per the germline V gene, CDR1 is SEHNR and CDR2 is FQNEAQ (reference sequence). V was cut by 5 bases and J by 4 bases, with 12 bases left in between. The CDR3 has 14 residues. The CDR3 region has the DNA TGTGCCAGCAGCCGACAGGCGCCAGGAAACACCATATATTTT. This translates into CASSRQAPGNTIYF.

V usage is TRBV5-6 and J usage is TRBJ2-7, with TRBD2 matching 11 bases. The trim removed 2 bases at V and 4 bases at J, leaving 5 bases unmatched. The CDR3 covers 15 residues. Looked up from germline, CDR1 is SGHDT and CDR2 is YYEEEE. The CDR3 DNA follows: TGTGCCAGCAGCTTTAGCGGGGGGGCCTGGTACGAGCAGTACTTC. Residues: CASSFSGGAWYEQYF.

This chain links TRBV24-1 with TRBJ1-1; D is ambiguous. Germline V gene sequence: CDR1 KGHDR, CDR2 SFDVKD. With 0 bases removed from V and 11 bases from J, the gap between germline ends came to 9 bases. CDR3 length equals 12 residues. Here the CDR3 reads CATSDLLGAAFF. The CDR3 DNA reads TGTGCCACCAGTGATTTGCTGGGAGCGGCTTTCTTT.

The V gene is TRBV7-8, the J gene TRBJ1-4; 10 bases agree with TRBD1. This CDR3 is 13 amino acids long. Germline lookup yields CDR1 SGHVS and CDR2 FQNEAQ. Trimming cost V 8 bases and J 7 bases; bases outside gene matches: 4. CDR3 coding DNA: TGTGCCAGCGGCGACAGGGGGCGTGAAAAACTGTTTTTT. This gives the protein CASGDRGREKLFF. Complete variable domain (other parts from reference TRBV7-8 and TRBJ1-4): GAGVSQSPRYKVAKRGQDVALRCDPISGHVSLFWYQQALGQGPEFLTYFQNEAQLDKSGLPSDRFFAERPEGSVSTLKIQRTQQEDSAVYLCASGDRGREKLFFGSGTQLSVL.